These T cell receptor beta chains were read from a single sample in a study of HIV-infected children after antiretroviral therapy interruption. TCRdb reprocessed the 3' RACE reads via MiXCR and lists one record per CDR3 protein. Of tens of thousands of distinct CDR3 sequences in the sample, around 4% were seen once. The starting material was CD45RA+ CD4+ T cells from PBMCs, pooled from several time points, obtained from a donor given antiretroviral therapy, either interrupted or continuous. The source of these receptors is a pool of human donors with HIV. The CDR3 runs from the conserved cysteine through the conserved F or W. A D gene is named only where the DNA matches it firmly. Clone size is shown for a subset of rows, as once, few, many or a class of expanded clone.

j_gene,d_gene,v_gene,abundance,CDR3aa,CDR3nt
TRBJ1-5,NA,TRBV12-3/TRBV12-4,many,CASSNRGNQPQHF,TGTGCCAGCAGTAACAGGGGCAATCAGCCCCAGCATTTT
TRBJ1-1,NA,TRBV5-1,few,CASSRVNSNTEAFF,TGCGCCAGCAGCCGGGTTAACTCGAACACTGAAGCTTTCTTT
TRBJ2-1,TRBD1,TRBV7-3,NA,CASSLGPGGYNEQFF,TGTGCCAGCAGCTTAGGTCCAGGGGGCTACAATGAGCAGTTCTTC
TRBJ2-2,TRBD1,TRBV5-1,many,CASRGTGTTTGELFF,TGCGCCAGCCGAGGGACAGGCACAACCACCGGGGAGCTGTTTTTT
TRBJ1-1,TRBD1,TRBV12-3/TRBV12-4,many,CASRPPGQGIVPNTEAFF,TGTGCCAGCAGGCCTCCGGGACAGGGCATAGTACCGAACACTGAAGCTTTCTTT
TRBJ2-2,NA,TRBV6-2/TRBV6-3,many,CASSSPPGRKNTGELFF,TGTGCCAGCAGTTCTCCCCCGGGACGGAAGAACACCGGGGAGCTGTTTTTT
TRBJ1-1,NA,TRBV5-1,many,CASSLEAFNTEAFF,TGCGCCAGCAGCTTGGAAGCATTCAACACTGAAGCTTTCTTT
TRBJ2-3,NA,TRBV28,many,CASSNGPSTDTQYF,TGTGCCAGCAGTAACGGGCCAAGCACAGATACGCAGTATTTT
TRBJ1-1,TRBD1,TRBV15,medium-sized,CATSRTGTGGTEAFF,TGTGCCACCAGCAGAACCGGGACAGGGGGCACTGAAGCTTTCTTT
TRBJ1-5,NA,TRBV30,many,CAWSVRAGQQPQHF,TGTGCCTGGAGTGTAAGGGCAGGGCAACAGCCCCAGCATTTT
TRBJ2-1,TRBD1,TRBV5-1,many,CASSVRGPVSYNEQFF,TGCGCCAGCAGCGTCAGGGGGCCCGTCTCCTACAATGAGCAGTTCTTC
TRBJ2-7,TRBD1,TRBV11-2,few,CASSEPGTGFSYEQYF,TGTGCCAGCAGCGAACCCGGGACAGGCTTCTCCTACGAGCAGTACTTC
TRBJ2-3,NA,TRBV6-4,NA,CASSPEGGWGFTDTQYF,TGTGCCAGCAGTCCCGAAGGAGGTTGGGGTTTCACAGATACGCAGTATTTT
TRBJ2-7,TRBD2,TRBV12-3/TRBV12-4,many,CASSPERGGYEQYF,TGTGCCAGCAGTCCCGAGCGGGGGGGGTACGAGCAGTACTTC
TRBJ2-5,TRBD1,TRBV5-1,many,CASSSGIHRGRETQYF,TGCGCCAGCAGCTCGGGCATCCACAGGGGGCGTGAGACCCAGTACTTC
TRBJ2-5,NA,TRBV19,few,CASSRTHPGETQYF,TGTGCCAGTAGTCGGACCCACCCGGGGGAGACCCAGTACTTC
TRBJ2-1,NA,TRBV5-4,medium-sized,CASSSTSEQFF,TGTGCCAGCAGCTCCACTAGTGAGCAGTTCTTC
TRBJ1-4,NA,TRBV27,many,CATGTVGEKLFF,TGTGCCACCGGGACGGTGGGTGAAAAACTGTTTTTT
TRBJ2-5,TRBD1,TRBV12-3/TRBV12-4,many,CASRVSGTGRRETQYF,TGTGCCAGCAGGGTTTCCGGGACAGGGAGAAGGGAGACCCAGTACTTC
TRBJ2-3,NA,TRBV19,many,CASTKGAGAQDTQYF,TGTGCCAGCACGAAGGGGGCGGGAGCACAGGATACGCAGTATTTT
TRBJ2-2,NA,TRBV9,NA,CASSVDGRGELFF,TGTGCCAGCAGCGTAGATGGCAGGGGGGAGCTGTTTTTT
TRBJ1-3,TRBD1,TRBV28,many,CASRLTGSGNTIYF,TGTGCCAGCAGACTGACAGGGTCTGGAAACACCATATATTTT
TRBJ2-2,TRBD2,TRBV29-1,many,CSVEDLTSGATGELFF,TGCAGCGTTGAAGATCTGACTAGCGGTGCCACCGGGGAGCTGTTTTTT
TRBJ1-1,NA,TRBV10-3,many,CAKVLCGVRTEAFF,TGTGCCAAGGTTCTCTGCGGGGTGCGTACTGAAGCTTTCTTT
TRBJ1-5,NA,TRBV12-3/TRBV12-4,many,CASSLGGVGLNQPQHF,TGTGCCAGCAGTTTGGGGGGCGTAGGCCTAAATCAGCCCCAGCATTTT
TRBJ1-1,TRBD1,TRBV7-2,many,CASSLPGGDRSTEAFF,TGTGCCAGCAGCCTGCCAGGGGGAGACCGGAGCACTGAAGCTTTCTTT
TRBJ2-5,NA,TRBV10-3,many,CAISEFWGSPLGETQYF,TGTGCCATCAGTGAGTTTTGGGGCTCCCCTTTAGGAGAGACCCAGTACTTC
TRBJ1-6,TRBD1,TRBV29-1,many,CSVAGTANSPLHF,TGCAGCGTTGCTGGGACAGCAAATTCACCCCTCCACTTT
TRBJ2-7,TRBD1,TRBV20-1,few,CSAREGTGSYEQYF,TGCAGTGCTAGGGAGGGGACAGGGAGCTACGAGCAGTACTTC
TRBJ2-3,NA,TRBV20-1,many,CSAFSSGAGSDTQYF,TGCAGTGCTTTTTCCAGCGGCGCCGGGTCAGATACGCAGTATTTT
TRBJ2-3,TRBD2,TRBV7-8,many,CASSSTSGRAPDTQYF,TGTGCCAGCAGCTCGACTAGCGGAAGGGCCCCAGATACGCAGTATTTT
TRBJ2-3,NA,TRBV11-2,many,CASSLKGDPDTQYF,TGTGCCAGCAGCTTGAAAGGGGATCCAGATACGCAGTATTTT
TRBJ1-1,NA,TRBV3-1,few,CASSQGEGNTEAFF,TGTGCCAGCAGCCAAGGTGAAGGGAACACTGAAGCTTTCTTT
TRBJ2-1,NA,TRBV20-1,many,CSGRPNNEQFF,TGCAGTGGGCGACCAAACAATGAGCAGTTCTTC
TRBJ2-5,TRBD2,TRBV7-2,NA,CASSLLGGGEETQYF,TGTGCCAGCAGCTTATTGGGCGGGGGGGAAGAGACCCAGTACTTC
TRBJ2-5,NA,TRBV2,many,CASAEGVSGDQETQYF,TGTGCCAGCGCAGAAGGAGTCTCAGGGGACCAAGAGACCCAGTACTTC
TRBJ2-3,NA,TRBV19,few,CASRGLGTDTQYF,TGTGCCAGTAGGGGCCTAGGCACAGATACGCAGTATTTT
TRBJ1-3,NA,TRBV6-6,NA,CASSYEDGGPWYF,TGTGCCAGCAGTTACGAAGATGGGGGTCCCTGGTATTTT
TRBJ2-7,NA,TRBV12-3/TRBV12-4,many,CASSSPVSYEQYF,TGTGCCAGCAGTTCGCCAGTTTCCTACGAGCAGTACTTC
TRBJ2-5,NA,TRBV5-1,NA,CASSLNRGTQETQYF,TGCGCCAGCAGCTTGAACCGGGGGACCCAAGAGACCCAGTACTTC
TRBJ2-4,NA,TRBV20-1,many,CSAANSLAKNIQYF,TGCAGTGCTGCGAACAGCTTAGCCAAAAACATTCAGTACTTC
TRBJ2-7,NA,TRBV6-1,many,CASSEVWGSTYEQYF,TGTGCCAGCAGTGAAGTATGGGGTTCTACCTACGAGCAGTACTTC
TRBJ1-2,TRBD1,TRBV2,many,CASSRDRGNYGYTF,TGTGCCAGCAGCAGGGACAGGGGTAACTATGGCTACACCTTC
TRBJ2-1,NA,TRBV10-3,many,CAIQGAATSEEFF,TGTGCCATCCAGGGTGCGGCAACTTCCGAGGAGTTCTTC
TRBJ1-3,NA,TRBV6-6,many,CASSPDSSSGNTIYF,TGTGCCAGCAGTCCAGACTCGAGCTCTGGAAACACCATATATTTT
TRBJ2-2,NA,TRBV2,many,CASKGRQPTGELFF,TGTGCCAGCAAAGGTCGACAGCCCACCGGGGAGCTGTTTTTT
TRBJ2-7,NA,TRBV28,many,CASSFQTASYEQYF,TGTGCCAGCAGTTTCCAGACGGCTTCCTACGAGCAGTACTTC
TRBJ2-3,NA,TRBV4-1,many,CASSQGGSGTDTQYF,TGCGCCAGCAGCCAAGGGGGCTCGGGCACAGATACGCAGTATTTT
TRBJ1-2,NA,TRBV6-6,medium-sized,CASRPRQDPNYGYTF,TGTGCCAGCAGGCCGAGACAGGACCCTAACTATGGCTACACCTTC
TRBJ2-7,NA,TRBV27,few,CASSAKSGHEQYF,TGTGCCAGCAGTGCCAAATCCGGCCACGAGCAGTACTTC
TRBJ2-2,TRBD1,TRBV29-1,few,CSVAPGQGRTGELFF,TGCAGCGTTGCCCCCGGACAGGGGAGAACCGGGGAGCTGTTTTTT
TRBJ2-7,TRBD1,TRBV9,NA,CASSSGQGAYEQYF,TGTGCCAGCAGCTCCGGACAGGGGGCATACGAGCAGTACTTC
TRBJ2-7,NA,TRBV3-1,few,CASSPTQGSEQYF,TGTGCCAGCAGCCCGACACAGGGATCCGAGCAGTACTTC
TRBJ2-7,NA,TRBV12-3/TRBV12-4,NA,CASSLGSEPYEQYF,TGTGCCAGCAGTTTGGGATCGGAGCCCTACGAGCAGTACTTC
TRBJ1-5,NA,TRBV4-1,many,CASSQYGPHQPQHF,TGCGCCAGCAGCCAATACGGGCCGCATCAGCCCCAGCATTTT
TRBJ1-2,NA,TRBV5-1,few,CASSFVGGDGYTF,TGCGCCAGCAGCTTCGTTGGGGGTGACGGCTACACCTTC
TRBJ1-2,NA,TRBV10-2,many,CASSEQGSGYTF,TGCGCCAGCAGTGAGCAGGGTTCCGGCTACACCTTC
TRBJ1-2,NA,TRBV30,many,CAWSASLNYGYTF,TGTGCCTGGAGTGCCAGCCTTAACTATGGCTACACCTTC
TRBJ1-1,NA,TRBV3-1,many,CASSQIAMNTEAFF,TGTGCCAGCAGCCAGATAGCTATGAACACTGAAGCTTTCTTT
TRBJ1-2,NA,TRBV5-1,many,CASSLAATNYGYTF,TGCGCCAGCAGCTTGGCAGCCACTAACTATGGCTACACCTTC